The entry below describes one TCR beta chain. The clone's antigen remains unknown. Base qualities were left out, and no much larger clone turns up one base away. The sample comes from a study of T-cell memory formation after mild COVID-19 (dated by TCRdb to 2020 to 2023). Looking at the study overall: Most TCR sequence clusters were specific to one of the two donors. In two donors, T-cell clones that expanded and contracted after mild COVID-19 were followed by sequencing TCRalpha and TCRbeta repertoires longitudinally. Two young, previously healthy adult volunteers, one female and one male, were included in the cohort. The full study reports these points: The detection of some responding clones in pre-infection memory suggests that pre-existing cross-reactive memory T cells joined the SARS-CoV-2 response. The study covered only a couple of mild cases, and larger cohorts including severe cases with pre-infection samples were considered necessary. Contracting CD4+ clones were found mainly in CM and EM memory subsets, while CD8+ clones were enriched in EMRA. Whether the second-wave clones peaking on day 37 were SARS-CoV-2 specific was not confirmed. Balanced CD4/CD8 phenotypes were observed for clones contracting from day 15 to 85, whereas a bias towards CD4+ was observed for a second wave of clones expanding from day 15 to 37.

The run used an Illumina NovaSeq 6000. Using 5'RACE with constant-segment primers, TCRalpha and TCRbeta cDNA libraries were constructed, with sample barcodes and unique molecular identifiers added in the process. RNA was extracted from every sample with Trizol reagent. The libraries were amplified in two PCR steps, and the second step added a second sample barcode and Illumina TruSeq adapters. Sequencing of libraries was performed on an Illumina NovaSeq with 2 x 150 bp paired-end reads. The study's processing was this. With migec v1.2.7, reads were demultiplexed and then collapsed into UMI-guided consensus sequences. Using mixcr v2.1.11, UMI consensuses were aligned to TRA and TRB V and J templates and then assembled into clonotypes. Expanded or contracted clonotypes were those called significant by both edgeR and NoisET, with noise models trained on biological replicates. edgeR calls used a false discovery rate-adjusted p below 0.01 and a log2 fold-change threshold of 1. As an exploratory analysis of dynamics, max-normalized trajectories of the 1000 most abundant clonotypes were examined by PCA with hierarchical clustering. Each responding clone was given a CD4 or CD8 phenotype based on the CD4+ and CD8+ repertoires, which had been sequenced separately. TCRdb cleaned the public reads at Q25 with fastp, built clones with MiXCR and kept in-frame beta chains. For every CDR3 protein sequence, its rows merge into one entry that carries the most common genes and DNA. TCRdb, not the authors, supplied the V and J calls. Present in this sample are 500,000 to 650,000 distinct CDR3 sequences, 20% to 25% of which were seen just once. The top ten hold around 7.7% of the sample.

Ficoll-Paque density gradient centrifugation was used to isolate PBMCs. This receptor was identified in an adult woman who had mild COVID-19 (a few samples of this study predate the infection). The sample titles of this study are shuffled in the database, so cell type and time point are left out; the donor was told from shared clones. Sequencing used PBMCs or a T cell subset sorted from them (not recorded which).

The CDR3 region reads CASSYSMWDYGYTF. The DNA sequence reads TGTGCCAGCAGTTACTCGATGTGGGACTATGGCTACACCTTC. In this chain, TRBV6-2 or TRBV6-3 is recombined with TRBJ1-2; the D gene cannot be resolved reliably. V gives up 0 bases and J gives up 3 bases, and the segment between their germline ends measures 8 bases. Including cysteine and phenylalanine, the CDR3 has 14 amino acids. The retained sequence is limited to the CDR3, 42 bases, with the frame set at the first base. From a lookup of the germline V gene, CDR1 and CDR2 are MNHEY and SVGEGT.